This entry describes one T cell receptor (beta chain). No cognate antigen has been identified for it. Base qualities are not at hand, and no much larger clone is one base apart. These data belong to a study of beta chain features in type 1 diabetes (dated by TCRdb to between 2018 and 2020). As for the study more broadly: No differences in mean age, gender distribution, total cell number or subset yield were found between patients and healthy donors. Across all samples, some 99 million sorted cells were examined, and cell number per subset correlated strongly with RNA yield. The study compared TCRB repertoires of sorted circulating CD4+ T cell subsets between recently diagnosed type 1 diabetes patients and matched healthy donors. Naive and central memory subsets were obtained from all 30 or so donors, but regulatory and stem cell-like memory subsets were isolated from only 8 patients and roughly eight healthy donors. The full study reports these points: Because cDNA was sequenced instead of genomic DNA, activated cells with high expression could be over-represented, although the groups did not differ in activation or CD3 levels. PCR might favor shorter templates, but patient and control samples were amplified and corrected together, so any skew would affect both groups equally. At VDJ recombination sites, type 1 diabetes patients had fewer insertions and more deleted nucleotides, which implies abnormalities in thymic rearrangement. A moderate but significant shortening of TCRB CDR3 length was observed in type 1 diabetes patients in all four CD4+ subsets. The naive, central memory and regulatory TCRB repertoires appeared to resemble one another more closely among patients than among healthy donors. Because the HLA sub-analyses included only small numbers of individuals, any influence of HLA type on TCRB rearrangement was left unresolved.

The High Capacity cDNA Reverse Transcription Kit was used to reverse transcribe all of the isolated RNA, meaning that expressed TCRB transcripts were what got sequenced. Deep immunoSEQ sequencing was applied to naive, central memory and regulatory T cell samples, giving an average of around 3.8 million total reads per sample. After sorted cells were lysed in RLT buffer, RNA was extracted with DNase-treated RNeasy Micro or Mini kits, with the choice depending on cell number. Each cell subset was processed on its own to prevent cross-contamination, while patient and healthy donor samples were processed together. The immunoSEQ multiplex PCR was used to amplify TCRB sequences from cDNA, yielding 87-bp fragments that span the CDR3 region. Sequencing of the amplicons was performed on the Illumina HiSeq platform. The original methods were these. Synthetic template baselines were used to correct PCR bias computationally, reads within Hamming distance 2 were collapsed, and singletons that could not be merged were discarded. Reads were aligned to IMGT to assign V, D and J genes, CDR3 length, and insertions or deletions at six rearrangement sites. Within each subset, clonotype counts were normalized to sorted cell number, and only after that were true diversity and Gini coefficients computed with the tcR R package. The overlap coefficient, calculated on TCRB nucleotide sequences, was used to quantify repertoire sharing. This immuneACCESS table, as held by TCRdb, lists in-frame sequences with V and J called but not all clones. Of the missing ones, under half trace to an unresolved V gene in checked studies; the others have no known cause. V, J and clone size derive from that table, while D and trimming were established from the DNA sequence. For this sample the table gives about 300,000 clones, of which 7% to 9% were detected only once. The top ten clones comprise more than 0.9% of the sample.

Each donor gave one peripheral blood draw, averaging roughly 120 mL, which was collected into heparinised tubes. A BD FACSAria II and a panel including CD45RO, CCR7, CD25, CD127, CD95 and CD27 were used to sort naive, central memory, regulatory and stem cell-like memory CD4+ T cells. Every sorted population had a purity above 98%. PBMCs were separated immediately by Lymphoprep density gradient centrifugation and were stained directly, without being cultured. So that batch effects would be minimized, each experiment stained and sorted samples in pairs, pairing one healthy donor with one patient. Between the V and J ends, shortened by 2 bases and 6 bases respectively, the junction contains 19 bases. Reading from cysteine to phenylalanine, the CDR3 counts 15 amino acids. CDR3 DNA is the only sequence kept; it has 45 bases, read in frame from the first base. CDR1 is given as GTSNPN and CDR2 as SVGIG, both from the germline V gene (reference sequence).

This sequence uses TRBV30 and TRBJ1-2, with the D gene call left open. Source material: central memory CD4+ T cells from blood. The source is a woman between 18 and 29 years old in good health. The CDR3: CAWSFQEQLVHGYTF. At the DNA level, the sequence is TGTGCCTGGAGTTTCCAGGAGCAATTGGTCCATGGCTACACCTTC.